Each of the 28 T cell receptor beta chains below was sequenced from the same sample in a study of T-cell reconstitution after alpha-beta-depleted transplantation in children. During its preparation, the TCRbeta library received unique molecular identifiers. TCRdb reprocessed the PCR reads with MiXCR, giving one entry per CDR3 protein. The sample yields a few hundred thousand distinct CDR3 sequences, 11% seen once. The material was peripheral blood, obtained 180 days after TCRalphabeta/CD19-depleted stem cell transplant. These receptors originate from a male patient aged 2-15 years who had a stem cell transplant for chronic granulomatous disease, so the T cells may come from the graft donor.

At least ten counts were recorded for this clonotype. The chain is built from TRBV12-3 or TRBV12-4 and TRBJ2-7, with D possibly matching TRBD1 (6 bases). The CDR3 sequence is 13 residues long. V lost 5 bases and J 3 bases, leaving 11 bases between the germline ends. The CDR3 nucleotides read TGTGCCAGCAGTCCGGGACATTACTACGAGCAGTACTTC. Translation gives CASSPGHYYEQYF.

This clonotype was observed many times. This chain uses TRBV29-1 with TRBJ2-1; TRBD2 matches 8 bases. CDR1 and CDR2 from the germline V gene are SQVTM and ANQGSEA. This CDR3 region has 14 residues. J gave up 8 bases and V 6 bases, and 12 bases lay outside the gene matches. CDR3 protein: CSVRRWTSRDEQFF. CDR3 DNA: TGCAGCGTACGAAGATGGACTAGCAGAGATGAGCAGTTCTTC.

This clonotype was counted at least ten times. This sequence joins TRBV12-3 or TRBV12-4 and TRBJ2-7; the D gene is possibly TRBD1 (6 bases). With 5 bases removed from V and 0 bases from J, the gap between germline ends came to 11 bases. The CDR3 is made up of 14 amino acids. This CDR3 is CASSRQESSYEQYF. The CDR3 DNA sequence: TGTGCCAGCAGTAGACAGGAGAGCTCCTACGAGCAGTACTTC.

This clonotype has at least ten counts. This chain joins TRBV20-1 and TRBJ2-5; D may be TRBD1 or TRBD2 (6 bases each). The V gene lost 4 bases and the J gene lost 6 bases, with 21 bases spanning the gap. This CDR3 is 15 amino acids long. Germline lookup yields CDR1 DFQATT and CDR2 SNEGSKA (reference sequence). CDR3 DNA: TGCAGTGCTATTCATGGTCCGGGGGCGAGGAAGACCCAGTACTTC. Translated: CSAIHGPGARKTQYF.

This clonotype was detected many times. This CDR3 reads CASSSRDRGGTGELFF. The CDR3 DNA is TGTGCCAGCAGCTCCCGGGACAGGGGAGGAACCGGGGAGCTGTTTTTT. V is TRBV7-2 and J is TRBJ2-2; 10 bases fit TRBD1. Germline CDR1 is SGHTA and CDR2 is FQGNSA. This CDR3 is built from 16 residues. V was clipped by 4 bases and J by 5 bases; unmatched bases: 7.

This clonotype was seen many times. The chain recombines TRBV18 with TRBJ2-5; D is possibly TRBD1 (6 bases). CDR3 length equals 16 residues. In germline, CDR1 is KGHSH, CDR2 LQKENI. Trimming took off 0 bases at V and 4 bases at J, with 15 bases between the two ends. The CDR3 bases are TGTGCCAGCTCACCACCTCAGGGGTCGGTTGGAGAGACCCAGTACTTC. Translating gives CASSPPQGSVGETQYF.

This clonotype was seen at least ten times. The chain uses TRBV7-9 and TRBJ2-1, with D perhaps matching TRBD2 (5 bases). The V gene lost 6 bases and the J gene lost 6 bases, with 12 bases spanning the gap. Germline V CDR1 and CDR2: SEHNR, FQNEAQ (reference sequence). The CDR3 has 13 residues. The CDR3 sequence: CASSVRGRNEQFF. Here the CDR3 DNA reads TGTGCCAGCAGTGTGAGAGGGCGCAATGAGCAGTTCTTC.

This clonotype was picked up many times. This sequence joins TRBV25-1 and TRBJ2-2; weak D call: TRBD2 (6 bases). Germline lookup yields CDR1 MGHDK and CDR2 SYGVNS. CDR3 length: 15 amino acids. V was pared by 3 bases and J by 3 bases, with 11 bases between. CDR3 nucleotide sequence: TGTGCCAGCAGTGATGGAGGGGAAGACACCGGGGAGCTGTTTTTT. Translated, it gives CASSDGGEDTGELFF.

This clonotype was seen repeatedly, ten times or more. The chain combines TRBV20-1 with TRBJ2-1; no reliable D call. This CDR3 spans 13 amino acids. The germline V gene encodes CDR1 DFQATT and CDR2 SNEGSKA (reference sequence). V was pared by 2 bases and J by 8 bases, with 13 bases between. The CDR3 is CSARSSPPDEQFF. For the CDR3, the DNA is TGCAGTGCTAGATCTAGTCCCCCTGATGAGCAGTTCTTC.

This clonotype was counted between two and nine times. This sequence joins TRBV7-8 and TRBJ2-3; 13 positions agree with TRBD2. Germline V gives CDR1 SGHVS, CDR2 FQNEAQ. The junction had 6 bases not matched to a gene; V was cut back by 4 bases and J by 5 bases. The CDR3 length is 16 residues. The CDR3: CASSSGLAGERDTQYF. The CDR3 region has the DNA TGTGCCAGCAGCTCCGGACTAGCGGGAGAGAGAGATACGCAGTATTTT.

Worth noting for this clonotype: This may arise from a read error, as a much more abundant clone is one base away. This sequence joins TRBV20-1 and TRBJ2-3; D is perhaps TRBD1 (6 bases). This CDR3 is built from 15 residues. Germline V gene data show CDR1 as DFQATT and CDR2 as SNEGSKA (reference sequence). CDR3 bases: TGCAGTGGTAGAGTTAACAGGGTCAGCACAGATACGCAGTATTTT. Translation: CSGRVNRVSTDTQYF.

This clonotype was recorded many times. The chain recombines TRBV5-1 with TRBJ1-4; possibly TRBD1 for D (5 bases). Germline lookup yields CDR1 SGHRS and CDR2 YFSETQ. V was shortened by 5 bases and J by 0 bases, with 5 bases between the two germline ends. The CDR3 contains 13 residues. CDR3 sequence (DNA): TGCGCCAGCAGGGACACAACTAATGAAAAACTGTTTTTT. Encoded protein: CASRDTTNEKLFF.

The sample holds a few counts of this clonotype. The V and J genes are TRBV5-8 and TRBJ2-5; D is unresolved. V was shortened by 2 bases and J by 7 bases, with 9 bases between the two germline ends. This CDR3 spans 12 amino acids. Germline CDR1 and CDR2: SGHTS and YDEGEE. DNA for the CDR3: TGTGCCAGCAGCTTTCTGGCAGGGACCCAGTACTTC. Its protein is CASSFLAGTQYF.

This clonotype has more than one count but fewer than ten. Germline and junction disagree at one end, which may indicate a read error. The CDR3 is CASSGRTAETQYF. The CDR3 coding sequence is TGTGCTAGCAGCGGGCGGACGGCCGAGACCCAGTACTTC. V and J are TRBV7-7 and TRBJ2-5, with D possibly matching TRBD2 (6 bases). Germline V gene lookup returns CDR1 SSHAT and CDR2 FNYEAQ (reference sequence). The CDR3 spans 13 residues.

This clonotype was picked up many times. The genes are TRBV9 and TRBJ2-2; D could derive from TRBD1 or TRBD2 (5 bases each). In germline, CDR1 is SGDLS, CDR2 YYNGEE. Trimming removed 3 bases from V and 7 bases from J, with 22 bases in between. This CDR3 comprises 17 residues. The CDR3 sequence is CASSAPRGPGGGGELFF. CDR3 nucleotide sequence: TGTGCCAGCAGCGCACCGAGGGGACCCGGAGGTGGCGGGGAGCTGTTTTTT. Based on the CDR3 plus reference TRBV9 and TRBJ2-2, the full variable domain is DSGVTQTPKHLITATGQRVTLRCSPRSGDLSVYWYQQSLDQGLQFLIQYYNGEERAKGNILERFSAQQFPDLHSELNLSSLELGDSALYFCASSAPRGPGGGGELFFGEGSRLTVL.

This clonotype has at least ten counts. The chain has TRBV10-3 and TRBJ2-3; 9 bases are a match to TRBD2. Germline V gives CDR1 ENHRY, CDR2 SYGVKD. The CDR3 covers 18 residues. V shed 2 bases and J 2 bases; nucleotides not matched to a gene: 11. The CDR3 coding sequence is TGTGCCATCAGTGAGAGGCTAGCGGGAAGAACTTCCACAGATACGCAGTATTTT. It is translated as CAISERLAGRTSTDTQYF.

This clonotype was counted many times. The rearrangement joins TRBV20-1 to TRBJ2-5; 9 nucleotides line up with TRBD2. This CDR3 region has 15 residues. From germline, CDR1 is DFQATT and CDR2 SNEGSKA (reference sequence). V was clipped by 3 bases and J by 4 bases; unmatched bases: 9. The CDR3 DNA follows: TGCAGTGCTAGTGGTCGGCTAGCGGGGCTAGAGACCCAGTACTTC. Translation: CSASGRLAGLETQYF.

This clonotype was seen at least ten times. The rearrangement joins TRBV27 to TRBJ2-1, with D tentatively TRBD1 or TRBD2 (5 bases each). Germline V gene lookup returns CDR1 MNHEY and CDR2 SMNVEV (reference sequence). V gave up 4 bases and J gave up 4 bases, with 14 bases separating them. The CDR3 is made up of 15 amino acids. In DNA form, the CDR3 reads TGTGCCAGCAGTTCCAGGGACCCCCTATACAATGAGCAGTTCTTC. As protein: CASSSRDPLYNEQFF.

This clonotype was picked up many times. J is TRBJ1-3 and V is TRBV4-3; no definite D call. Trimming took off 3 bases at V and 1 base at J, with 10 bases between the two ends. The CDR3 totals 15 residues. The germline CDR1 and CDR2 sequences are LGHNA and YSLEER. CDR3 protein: CASSQGGESGNTIYF. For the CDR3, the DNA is TGCGCCAGCAGCCAGGGCGGCGAATCTGGAAACACCATATATTTT.

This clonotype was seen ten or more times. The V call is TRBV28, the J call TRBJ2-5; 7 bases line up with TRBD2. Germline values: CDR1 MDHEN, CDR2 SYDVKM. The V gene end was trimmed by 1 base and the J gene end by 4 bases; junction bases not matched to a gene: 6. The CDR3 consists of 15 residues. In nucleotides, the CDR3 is TGTGCCAGCAGTTTATTCCGGACTAGTGGAGAGACCCAGTACTTC. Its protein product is CASSLFRTSGETQYF. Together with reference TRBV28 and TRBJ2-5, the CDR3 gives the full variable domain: DVKVTQSSRYLVKRTGEKVFLECVQDMDHENMFWYRQDPGLGLRLIYFSYDVKMKEKGDIPEGYSVSREKKERFSLILESASTNQTSMYLCASSLFRTSGETQYFGPGTRLLVL.

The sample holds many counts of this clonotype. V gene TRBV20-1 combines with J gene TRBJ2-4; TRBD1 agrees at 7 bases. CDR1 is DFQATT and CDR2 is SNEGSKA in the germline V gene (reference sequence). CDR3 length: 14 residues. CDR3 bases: TGCAGCGCAAACAGGGGAATAGCCAAAAACATTCAGTACTTC. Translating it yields CSANRGIAKNIQYF.

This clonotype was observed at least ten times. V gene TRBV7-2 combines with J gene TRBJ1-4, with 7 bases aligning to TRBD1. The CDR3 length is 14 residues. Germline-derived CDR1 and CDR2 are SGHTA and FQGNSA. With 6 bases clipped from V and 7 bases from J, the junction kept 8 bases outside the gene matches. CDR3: CASSQQGRFEKLFF. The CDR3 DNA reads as TGTGCCAGCAGTCAACAGGGGAGATTTGAAAAACTGTTTTTT.

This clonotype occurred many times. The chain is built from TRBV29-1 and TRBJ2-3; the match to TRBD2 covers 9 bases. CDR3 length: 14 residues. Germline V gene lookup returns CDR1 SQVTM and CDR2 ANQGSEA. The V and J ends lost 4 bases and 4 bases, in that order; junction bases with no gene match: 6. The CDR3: CSVGAGGLADTQYF. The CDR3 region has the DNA TGCAGCGTTGGTGCGGGGGGGTTGGCAGATACGCAGTATTTT.

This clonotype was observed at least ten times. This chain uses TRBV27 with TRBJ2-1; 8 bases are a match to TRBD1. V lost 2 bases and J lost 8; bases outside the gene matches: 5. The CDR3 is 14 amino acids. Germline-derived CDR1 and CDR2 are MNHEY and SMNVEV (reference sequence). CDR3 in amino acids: CASSLGQGWDEQFF. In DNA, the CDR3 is TGTGCCAGCAGTTTAGGACAGGGATGGGATGAGCAGTTCTTC.

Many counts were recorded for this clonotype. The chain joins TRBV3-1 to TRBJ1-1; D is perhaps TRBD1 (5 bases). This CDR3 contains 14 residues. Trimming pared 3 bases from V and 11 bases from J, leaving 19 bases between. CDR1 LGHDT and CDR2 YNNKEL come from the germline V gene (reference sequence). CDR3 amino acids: CASSQSARGPSAFF. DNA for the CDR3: TGTGCCAGCAGCCAGTCAGCCCGGGGCCCCAGTGCTTTCTTT. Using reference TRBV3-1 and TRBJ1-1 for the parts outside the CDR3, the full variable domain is DTAVSQTPKYLVTQMGNDKSIKCEQNLGHDTMYWYKQDSKKFLKIMFSYNNKELIINETVPNRFSPKSPDKAHLNLHINSLELGDSAVYFCASSQSARGPSAFFGQGTRLTVV.

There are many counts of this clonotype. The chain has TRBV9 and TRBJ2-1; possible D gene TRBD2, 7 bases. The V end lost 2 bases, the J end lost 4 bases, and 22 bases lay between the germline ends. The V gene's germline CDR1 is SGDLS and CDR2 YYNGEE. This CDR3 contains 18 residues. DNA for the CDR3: TGTGCCAGCAGCGTCGGGGGAAAGCGGCGGGGGCGGTACAATGAGCAGTTCTTC. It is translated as CASSVGGKRRGRYNEQFF.

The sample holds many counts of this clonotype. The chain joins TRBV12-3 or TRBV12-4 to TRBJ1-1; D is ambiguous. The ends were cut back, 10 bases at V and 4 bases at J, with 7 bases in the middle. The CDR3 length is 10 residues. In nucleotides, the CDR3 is TGTGCCACCTCAAGCACTGAAGCTTTCTTT. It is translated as CATSSTEAFF.

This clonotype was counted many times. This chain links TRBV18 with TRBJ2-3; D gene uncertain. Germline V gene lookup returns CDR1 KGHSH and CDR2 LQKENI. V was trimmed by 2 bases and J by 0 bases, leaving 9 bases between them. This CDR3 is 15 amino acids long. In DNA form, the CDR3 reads TGTGCCAGCTCACCAGCGTTAACTAGCACAGATACGCAGTATTTT. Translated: CASSPALTSTDTQYF.